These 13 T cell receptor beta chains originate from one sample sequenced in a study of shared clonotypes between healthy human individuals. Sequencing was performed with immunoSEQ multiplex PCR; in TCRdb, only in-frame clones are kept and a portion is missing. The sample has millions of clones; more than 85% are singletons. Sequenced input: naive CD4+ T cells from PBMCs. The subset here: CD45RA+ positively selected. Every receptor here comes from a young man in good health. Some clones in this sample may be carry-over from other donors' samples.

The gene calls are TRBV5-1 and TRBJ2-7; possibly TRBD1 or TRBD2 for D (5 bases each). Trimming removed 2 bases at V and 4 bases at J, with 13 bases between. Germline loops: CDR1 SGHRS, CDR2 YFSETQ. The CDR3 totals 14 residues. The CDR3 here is CASSFTDWGYEQYF. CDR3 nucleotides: TGCGCCAGCAGCTTTACGGACTGGGGGTACGAGCAGTACTTC.

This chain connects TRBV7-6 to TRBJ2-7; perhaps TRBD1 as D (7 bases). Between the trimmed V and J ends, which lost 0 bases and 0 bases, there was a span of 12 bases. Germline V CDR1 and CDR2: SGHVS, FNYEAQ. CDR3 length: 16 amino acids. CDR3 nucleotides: TGTGCCAGCAGCTTAGCGTCAGGGGGGAGCTCCTACGAGCAGTACTTC. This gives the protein CASSLASGGSSYEQYF.

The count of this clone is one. As DNA, the CDR3 is TGTGCCAGCAGCCCCGGGTCCCCCTCCTACGAGCAGTACTTC. Translated, it gives CASSPGSPSYEQYF. The rearrangement joins TRBV6-5 to TRBJ2-7, with D unclear. Germline-derived CDR1 and CDR2 are MNHEY and SVGAGI. The CDR3 runs 14 residues. Trimming removed 6 bases at V and 0 bases at J, with 12 bases between.

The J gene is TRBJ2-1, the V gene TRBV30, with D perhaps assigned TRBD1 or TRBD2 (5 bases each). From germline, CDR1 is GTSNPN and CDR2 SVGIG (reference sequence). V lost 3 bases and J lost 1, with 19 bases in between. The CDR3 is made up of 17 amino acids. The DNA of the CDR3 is TGTGCCTGGAGGTTTCCCTACGGGGCCCGGTCCTACAATGAGCAGTTCTTC. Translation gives CAWRFPYGARSYNEQFF.

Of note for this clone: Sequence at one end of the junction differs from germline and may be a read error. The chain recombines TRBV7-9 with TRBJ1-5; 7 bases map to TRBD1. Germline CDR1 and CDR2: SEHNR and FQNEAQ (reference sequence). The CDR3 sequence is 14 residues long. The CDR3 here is CASSLGGDSLQQHF. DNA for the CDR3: TGTGCCAGCAGTTTAGGCGGGGACAGCCTACAACAGCATTTT.

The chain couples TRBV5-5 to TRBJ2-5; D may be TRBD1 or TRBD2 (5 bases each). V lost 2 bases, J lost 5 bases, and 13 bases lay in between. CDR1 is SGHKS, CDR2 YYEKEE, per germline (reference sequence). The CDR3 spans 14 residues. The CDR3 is CASSFPGTPETQYF. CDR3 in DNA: TGTGCCAGCAGCTTCCCCGGGACCCCGGAGACCCAGTACTTC.

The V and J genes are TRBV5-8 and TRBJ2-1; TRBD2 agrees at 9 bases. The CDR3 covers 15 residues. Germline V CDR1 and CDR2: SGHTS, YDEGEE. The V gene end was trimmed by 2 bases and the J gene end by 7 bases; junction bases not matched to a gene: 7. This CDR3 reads CASSLGLAGTNEQFF. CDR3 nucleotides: TGTGCCAGCAGCTTAGGGCTAGCGGGAACGAATGAGCAGTTCTTC.

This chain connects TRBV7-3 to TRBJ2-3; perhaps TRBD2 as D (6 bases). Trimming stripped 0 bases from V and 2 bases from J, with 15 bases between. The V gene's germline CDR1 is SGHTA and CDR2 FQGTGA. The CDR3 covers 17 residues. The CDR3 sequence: CASSLTAIAENTDTQYF. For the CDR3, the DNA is TGTGCCAGCAGCTTAACGGCGATAGCGGAGAACACAGATACGCAGTATTTT.

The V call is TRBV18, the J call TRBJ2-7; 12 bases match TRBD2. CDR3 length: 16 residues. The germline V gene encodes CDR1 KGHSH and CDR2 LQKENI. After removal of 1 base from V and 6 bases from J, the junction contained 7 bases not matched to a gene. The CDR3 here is CASSPLGLAGTSEQYF. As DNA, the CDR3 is TGTGCCAGCTCACCACTCGGACTAGCGGGAACGAGCGAGCAGTACTTC.

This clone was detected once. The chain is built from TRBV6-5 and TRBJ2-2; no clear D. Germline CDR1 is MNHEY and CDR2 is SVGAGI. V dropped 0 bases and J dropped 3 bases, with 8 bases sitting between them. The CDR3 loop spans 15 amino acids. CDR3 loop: CASSYSNSYTGELFF. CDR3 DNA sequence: TGTGCCAGCAGTTACTCGAACAGCTACACCGGGGAGCTGTTTTTT.

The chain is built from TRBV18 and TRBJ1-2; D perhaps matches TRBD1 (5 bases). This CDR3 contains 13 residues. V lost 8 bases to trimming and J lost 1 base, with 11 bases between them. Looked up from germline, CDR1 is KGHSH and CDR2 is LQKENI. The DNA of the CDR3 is TGTGCCAGCGATGACAGCCTTAACTATGGCTACACCTTC. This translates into CASDDSLNYGYTF.

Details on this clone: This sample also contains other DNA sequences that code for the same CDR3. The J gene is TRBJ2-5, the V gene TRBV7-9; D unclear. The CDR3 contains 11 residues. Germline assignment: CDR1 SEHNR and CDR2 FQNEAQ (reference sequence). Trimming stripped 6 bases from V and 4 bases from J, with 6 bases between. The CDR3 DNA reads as TGTGCCAGCAGAAAGGGAGAGACCCAGTACTTC. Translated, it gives CASRKGETQYF.

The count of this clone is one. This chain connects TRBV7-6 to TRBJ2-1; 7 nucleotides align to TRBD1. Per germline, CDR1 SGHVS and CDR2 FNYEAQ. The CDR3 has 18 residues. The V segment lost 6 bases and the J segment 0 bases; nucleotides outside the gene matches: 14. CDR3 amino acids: CASSRTPQGTSSYNEQFF. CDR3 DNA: TGTGCCAGCAGTAGGACCCCACAGGGGACGAGCTCCTACAATGAGCAGTTCTTC. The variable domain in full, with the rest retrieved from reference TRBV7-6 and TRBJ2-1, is GAGVSQSPRYKVTKRGQDVALRCDPISGHVSLYWYRQALGQGPEFLTYFNYEAQQDKSGLPNDRFSAERPEGSISTLTIQRTEQRDSAMYRCASSRTPQGTSSYNEQFFGPGTRLTVL.